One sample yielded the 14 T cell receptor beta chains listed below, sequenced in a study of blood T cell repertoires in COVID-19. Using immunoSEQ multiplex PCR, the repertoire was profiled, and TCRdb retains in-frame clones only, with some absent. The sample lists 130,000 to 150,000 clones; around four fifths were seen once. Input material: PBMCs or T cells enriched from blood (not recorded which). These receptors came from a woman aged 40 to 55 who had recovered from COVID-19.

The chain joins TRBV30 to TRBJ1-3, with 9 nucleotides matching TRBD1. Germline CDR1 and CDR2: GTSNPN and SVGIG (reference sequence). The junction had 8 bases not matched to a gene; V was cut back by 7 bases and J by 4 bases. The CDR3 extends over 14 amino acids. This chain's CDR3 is CASGTGSAGNTIYF. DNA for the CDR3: TGTGCCTCAGGGACAGGGAGTGCGGGAAACACCATATATTTT. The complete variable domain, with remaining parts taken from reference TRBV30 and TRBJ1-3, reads SQTIHQWPATLVQPVGSPLSLECTVEGTSNPNLYWYRQAAGRGLQLLFYSVGIGQISSEVPQNLSASRPQDRQFILSSKKLLLSDSGFYLCASGTGSAGNTIYFGEGSWLTVV.

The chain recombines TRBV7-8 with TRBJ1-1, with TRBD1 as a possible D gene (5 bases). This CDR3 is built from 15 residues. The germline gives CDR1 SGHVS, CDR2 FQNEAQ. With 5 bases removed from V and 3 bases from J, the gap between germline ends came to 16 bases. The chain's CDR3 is CASSRQLGVHTEAFF. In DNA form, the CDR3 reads TGTGCCAGCAGCCGTCAGCTAGGGGTTCACACTGAAGCTTTCTTT.

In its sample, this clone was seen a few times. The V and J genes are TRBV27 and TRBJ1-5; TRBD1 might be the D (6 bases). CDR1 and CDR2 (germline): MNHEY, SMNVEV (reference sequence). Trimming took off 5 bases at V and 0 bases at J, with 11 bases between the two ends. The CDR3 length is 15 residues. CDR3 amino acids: CASSTGIYSNQPQHF. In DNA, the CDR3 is TGTGCCAGCAGTACAGGGATCTATAGCAATCAGCCCCAGCATTTT.

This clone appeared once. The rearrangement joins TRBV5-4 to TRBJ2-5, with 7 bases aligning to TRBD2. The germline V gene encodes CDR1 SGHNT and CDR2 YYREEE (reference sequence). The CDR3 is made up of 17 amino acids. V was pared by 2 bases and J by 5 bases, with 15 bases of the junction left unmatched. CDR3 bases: TGTGCCAGCAGCTTAAGGCGGGAGTTAGGCTGGTCGGAGACCCAGTACTTC. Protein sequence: CASSLRRELGWSETQYF.

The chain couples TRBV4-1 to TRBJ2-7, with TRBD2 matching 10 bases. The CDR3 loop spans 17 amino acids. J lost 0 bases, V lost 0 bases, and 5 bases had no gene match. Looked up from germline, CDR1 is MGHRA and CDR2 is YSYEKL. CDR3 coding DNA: TGCGCCAGCAGCCAAGAATTCCCTAGCGGGAGCTCCTACGAGCAGTACTTC. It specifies CASSQEFPSGSSYEQYF.

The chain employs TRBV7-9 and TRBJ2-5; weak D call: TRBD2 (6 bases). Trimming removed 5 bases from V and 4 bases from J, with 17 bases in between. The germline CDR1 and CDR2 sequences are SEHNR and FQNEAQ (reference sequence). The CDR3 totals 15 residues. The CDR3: CASSPRAGRGETQYF. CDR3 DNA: TGTGCCAGCAGCCCGCGGGCGGGGCGGGGAGAGACCCAGTACTTC. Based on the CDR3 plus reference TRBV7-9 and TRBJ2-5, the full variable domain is DTGVSQNPRHKITKRGQNVTFRCDPISEHNRLYWYRQTLGQGPEFLTYFQNEAQLEKSRLLSDRFSAERPKGSFSTLEIQRTEQGDSAMYLCASSPRAGRGETQYFGPGTRLLVL.

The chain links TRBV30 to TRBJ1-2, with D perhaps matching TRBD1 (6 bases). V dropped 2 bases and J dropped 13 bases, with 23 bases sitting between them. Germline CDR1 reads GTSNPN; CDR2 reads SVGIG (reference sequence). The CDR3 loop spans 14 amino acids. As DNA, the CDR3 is TGTGCCTGGAGTCTTGGCCTGGACAGAGACCTTTTCACCTTC. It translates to CAWSLGLDRDLFTF.

The CDR3 region is CASSPGLSTGELFF. CDR3 nucleotides: TGCGCCAGCAGCCCGGGACTGTCCACCGGGGAGCTGTTTTTT. The chain carries TRBV4-1 and TRBJ2-2; a possible D gene is TRBD2 (6 bases). This CDR3 spans 14 amino acids. Germline CDR1 and CDR2: MGHRA and YSYEKL. V was shortened by 4 bases and J by 4 bases, with 10 bases between the two germline ends.

For the CDR3, the DNA is TGTGCTAGTGGTCCTTTGGACAGGGTTGGAACTAATGAAAAACTGTTTTTT. Amino acid sequence: CASGPLDRVGTNEKLFF. The V call is TRBV12-5, the J call TRBJ1-4; TRBD1 matches at 8 bases. Unmatched junction bases numbered 9, after V lost 5 bases and J lost 1 base. CDR1 is LGHNT, CDR2 FRNRAP, per germline. The CDR3 is 17 residues long.

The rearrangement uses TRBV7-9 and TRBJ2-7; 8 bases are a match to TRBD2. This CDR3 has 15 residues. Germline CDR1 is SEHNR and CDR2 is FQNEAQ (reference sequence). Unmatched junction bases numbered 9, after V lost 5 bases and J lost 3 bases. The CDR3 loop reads CASSPRTSRDYEQYF. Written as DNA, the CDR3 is TGTGCCAGCAGCCCCAGGACTAGCAGAGACTACGAGCAGTACTTC.

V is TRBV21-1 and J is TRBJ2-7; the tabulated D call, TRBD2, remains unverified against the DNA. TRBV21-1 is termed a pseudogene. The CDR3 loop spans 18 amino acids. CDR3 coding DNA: TGTGCCAGCAGCGGCCGACTAGCTGGGACTAGGGGACCCTACGAGCAGTACTTC. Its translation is CASSGRLAGTRGPYEQYF.

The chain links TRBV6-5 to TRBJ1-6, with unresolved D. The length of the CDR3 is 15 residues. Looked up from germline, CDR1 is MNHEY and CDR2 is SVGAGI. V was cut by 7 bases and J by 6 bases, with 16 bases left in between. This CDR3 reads CASMIVRGGNSPLHF. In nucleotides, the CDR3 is TGTGCCAGCATGATCGTGAGAGGCGGTAATTCACCCCTCCACTTT.

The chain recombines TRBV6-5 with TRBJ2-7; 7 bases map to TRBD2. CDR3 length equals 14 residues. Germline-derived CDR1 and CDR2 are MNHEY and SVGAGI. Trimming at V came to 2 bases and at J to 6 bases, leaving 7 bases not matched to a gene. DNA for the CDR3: TGTGCCAGCAGTTACGGCGGGGGAATGGGCGAGCAGTACTTC. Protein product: CASSYGGGMGEQYF.

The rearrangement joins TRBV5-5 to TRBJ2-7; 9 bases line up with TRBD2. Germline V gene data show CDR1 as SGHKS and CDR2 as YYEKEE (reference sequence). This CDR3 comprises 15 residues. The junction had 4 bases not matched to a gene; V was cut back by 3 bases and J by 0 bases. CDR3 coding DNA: TGTGCCAGCAGCTCCTCTAGCGGGAACTCCTACGAGCAGTACTTC. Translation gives CASSSSSGNSYEQYF.